Shown below are 21 T cell receptor beta chains from a single sample sequenced in a study of T-cell memory formation after mild COVID-19. TCRdb called the 5' RACE reads again in MiXCR, with one record for every CDR3 protein. The table has approximately 150,000 distinct CDR3 sequences, about a fifth seen once. Sequencing was done on a sample of PBMCs or a T cell subset sorted from them (not recorded which). The origin of the receptors is an adult woman who had mild COVID-19 (a few samples of this study predate the infection). Cell type and time point are not known.

This clonotype has just a few counts. This chain connects TRBV7-9 to TRBJ1-1; 8 bases line up with TRBD1. The V segment lost 6 bases and the J segment 3 bases; nucleotides outside the gene matches: 6. In germline, CDR1 is SEHNR, CDR2 FQNEAQ (reference sequence). This CDR3 spans 14 amino acids. DNA of the CDR3: TGTGCCAGCAGGACGGACAGGGCCTACACTGAAGCTTTCTTT. As protein: CASRTDRAYTEAFF.

The chain has TRBV12-3 or TRBV12-4 and TRBJ1-2; D not certain. The CDR3 covers 16 residues. V was clipped by 7 bases and J by 1 base, with 19 bases between them. This CDR3 reads CASTPNTGTGNYGYTF. The CDR3 coding sequence is TGTGCCAGCACCCCCAATACTGGCACGGGTAACTATGGCTACACCTTC.

V and J are TRBV7-2 and TRBJ1-2; 10 nucleotides line up with TRBD1. J was trimmed by 8 bases and V by 3 bases; bases with no gene match: 9. CDR1 is SGHTA, CDR2 FQGNSA, per germline. This CDR3 contains 15 residues. The CDR3 DNA reads as TGTGCCAGCAGCTTGAAAGCGGGACAGGGGAACGGCTACACCTTC. Translating gives CASSLKAGQGNGYTF.

This clonotype occurred once. The rearrangement uses TRBV19 and TRBJ1-5; D is undetermined. The germline gives CDR1 LNHDA, CDR2 SQIVND (reference sequence). CDR3 length: 14 amino acids. V was clipped by 1 base and J by 7 bases, with 11 bases between them. CDR3 DNA sequence: TGTGCCAGTAGTATAGGGTTGGGGAACCAGCCCCAGCATTTT. Encoded protein: CASSIGLGNQPQHF. Drawing the rest from reference TRBV19 and TRBJ1-5, the complete variable domain is DGGITQSPKYLFRKEGQNVTLSCEQNLNHDAMYWYRQDPGQGLRLIYYSQIVNDFQKGDIAEGYSVSREKKESFPLTVTSAQKNPTAFYLCASSIGLGNQPQHFGDGTRLSIL.

The chain couples TRBV7-6 to TRBJ2-5; D might be TRBD1 (6 bases). The germline V and J ends were trimmed by 8 bases and 5 bases, with 15 bases remaining between them. Germline V gene sequence: CDR1 SGHVS, CDR2 FNYEAQ. This CDR3 is built from 13 residues. This CDR3 reads CASGLGQQETQYF. As DNA, the CDR3 is TGTGCCAGCGGCCTGGGACAACAGGAGACCCAGTACTTC. Combining the CDR3 with reference TRBV7-6 and TRBJ2-5 gives the whole variable domain GAGVSQSPRYKVTKRGQDVALRCDPISGHVSLYWYRQALGQGPEFLTYFNYEAQQDKSGLPNDRFSAERPEGSISTLTIQRTEQRDSAMYRCASGLGQQETQYFGPGTRLLVL.

This clonotype was detected only a few times. The rearrangement joins TRBV20-1 to TRBJ2-1, with TRBD2 matching over 10 bases. Per the germline V gene, CDR1 is DFQATT and CDR2 is SNEGSKA (reference sequence). Trimming removed 3 bases from V and 4 bases from J; junction bases left unmatched: 3. The CDR3 runs 14 residues. CDR3 sequence (DNA): TGCAGTGCTAGGGGGACTAGCGAGTACAATGAGCAGTTCTTC. Its protein is CSARGTSEYNEQFF.

The genes are TRBV28 and TRBJ2-1; the match to TRBD2 covers 8 bases. The V and J ends lost 6 bases and 11 bases, in that order; junction bases with no gene match: 6. The CDR3 has 12 amino acids. In germline, CDR1 is MDHEN, CDR2 SYDVKM. The CDR3 here is CASRTTSGKQFF. The CDR3 DNA reads as TGTGCCAGCAGAACCACTAGCGGAAAGCAGTTCTTC.

This clonotype was found once. The chain uses TRBV24-1 and TRBJ2-5; 8 bases align to TRBD2. Germline-derived CDR1 and CDR2 are KGHDR and SFDVKD. The CDR3 has 16 amino acids. V lost 4 bases to trimming and J lost 1 base; unmatched junction nucleotides: 7. CDR3: CATSDRAGGPQETQYF. The CDR3 nucleotides are TGTGCCACCAGTGACAGGGCGGGGGGCCCCCAAGAGACCCAGTACTTC.

The J gene is TRBJ2-2, the V gene TRBV20-1; 9 nucleotides agree with TRBD2. Per the germline V gene, CDR1 is DFQATT and CDR2 is SNEGSKA (reference sequence). CDR3 length: 16 residues. J was trimmed by 7 bases and V by 3 bases; bases with no gene match: 12. CDR3 loop: CSASAWASGVGGELFF. CDR3 nucleotides: TGCAGTGCTAGCGCTTGGGCTAGCGGGGTGGGCGGGGAGCTGTTTTTT.

This clonotype has a handful of counts. This chain uses TRBV5-1 with TRBJ2-5, with 11 positions matching TRBD1. The CDR3 sequence is 13 residues long. V lost 8 bases and J lost 5; bases outside the gene matches: 5. CDR1 and CDR2 (germline): SGHRS, YFSETQ. CDR3 region: CASKRDRGETQYF. The CDR3 DNA is TGCGCCAGTAAGCGGGACAGGGGGGAGACCCAGTACTTC.

V and J are TRBV4-1 and TRBJ1-5; a possible D gene is TRBD1 (6 bases). The CDR3 sequence is 15 residues long. Trimming took off 5 bases at V and 0 bases at J, with 11 bases between the two ends. Germline assignment: CDR1 MGHRA and CDR2 YSYEKL. The CDR3 nucleotides read TGCGCCAGCAGCTCAGGGGTTTTTAGCAATCAGCCCCAGCATTTT. It is translated as CASSSGVFSNQPQHF.

This clonotype was observed a few times. The chain recombines TRBV24-1 with TRBJ1-2; TRBD1 matches at 7 bases. V dropped 3 bases and J dropped 8; count of bases not matched to a gene: 8. The CDR3 is made up of 14 amino acids. CDR1 is KGHDR, CDR2 SFDVKD, per germline. DNA of the CDR3: TGTGCCACCAGTGATGGGACAGTGTCGAAGGGCTACACCTTC. Its translation: CATSDGTVSKGYTF.

In this sample, this clonotype turned up a few times. In nucleotides, the CDR3 is TGCAGTGCTAGTAGGGGGGCGCAGGGCTACACCTTC. This translates into CSASRGAQGYTF. This chain uses TRBV20-1 with TRBJ1-2, with D perhaps TRBD1 (6 bases). Trimming cost V 3 bases and J 8 bases, with 13 bases left between them. The CDR3 has 12 amino acids. Germline values: CDR1 DFQATT, CDR2 SNEGSKA (reference sequence).

This clonotype was counted between two and nine times. The J gene is TRBJ2-3, the V gene TRBV5-1, with TRBD2 identical over 8 bases. Trimming removed 4 bases from V and 3 bases from J; junction bases left unmatched: 7. The length of the CDR3 is 15 residues. Per germline, CDR1 SGHRS and CDR2 YFSETQ. The CDR3 reads CASSRLAGTTDTQYF. The CDR3 nucleotides are TGCGCCAGCAGCCGCTTAGCGGGAACAACAGATACGCAGTATTTT.

The gene calls are TRBV27 and TRBJ2-7; TRBD2 agrees at 12 bases. V dropped 5 bases and J dropped 5; count of bases not matched to a gene: 10. The CDR3 spans 16 residues. Per the germline V gene, CDR1 is MNHEY and CDR2 is SMNVEV (reference sequence). DNA of the CDR3: TGTGCCAGCAGTCCACTCGGGACTAGCGGGTTCAACGAGCAGTACTTC. It specifies CASSPLGTSGFNEQYF.

The genes are TRBV20-1 and TRBJ2-1; 9 positions match TRBD2. Unmatched junction bases numbered 15, after V lost 2 bases and J lost 7 bases. The CDR3 is 17 residues long. Germline V gives CDR1 DFQATT, CDR2 SNEGSKA (reference sequence). CDR3 sequence: CSARPWAVTSGRNEQFF. The CDR3 nucleotides read TGCAGTGCTAGACCGTGGGCCGTGACTAGCGGAAGGAATGAGCAGTTCTTC.

The chain is built from TRBV5-1 and TRBJ2-7, with TRBD1 matching 7 bases. The CDR3 is 14 residues long. Germline CDR1 is SGHRS and CDR2 is YFSETQ. V lost 5 bases to trimming and J lost 1 base; unmatched junction nucleotides: 6. The CDR3 coding sequence is TGCGCCAGCAGAGGACAGGCGTCTTCCTACGAGCAGTACTTC. This translates into CASRGQASSYEQYF.

The chain couples TRBV5-1 to TRBJ1-2, with 7 bases lining up with TRBD1. V lost 4 bases to trimming and J lost 2 bases; unmatched junction nucleotides: 5. This CDR3 contains 14 residues. Germline assignment: CDR1 SGHRS and CDR2 YFSETQ. CDR3 sequence reads: CASSPGQQNYGYTF. The CDR3, as DNA: TGCGCCAGCAGCCCGGGACAGCAAAACTATGGCTACACCTTC.

The V call is TRBV7-9, the J call TRBJ2-3; D may be TRBD1 or TRBD2 (5 bases each). V was clipped by 2 bases and J by 2 bases, with 8 bases between them. This CDR3 has 14 amino acids. Germline V gene sequence: CDR1 SEHNR, CDR2 FQNEAQ (reference sequence). CDR3: CASSLRGATDTQYF. The CDR3 region has the DNA TGTGCCAGCAGCTTACGAGGGGCCACAGATACGCAGTATTTT.

This clonotype has more than one count but fewer than ten. This chain joins TRBV2 and TRBJ2-4, with 8 bases that match TRBD1. This CDR3 contains 16 residues. Germline V CDR1 and CDR2: SNHLY, FYNNEI. V shed 5 bases and J 3 bases; nucleotides not matched to a gene: 9. The CDR3 loop is CASSNNRGFGKNIQYF. DNA of the CDR3: TGTGCCAGCAGTAATAACAGGGGGTTCGGCAAAAACATTCAGTACTTC.

Only a few counts were recorded for this clonotype. The V gene is TRBV18, the J gene TRBJ2-7, with TRBD2 matching over 7 bases. The germline V gene has CDR1 KGHSH and CDR2 LQKENI. CDR3 length: 14 amino acids. Trimming at V came to 0 bases and at J to 1 base, leaving 0 bases not matched to a gene. The CDR3 DNA follows: TGTGCCAGCTCACCACCGGGACTATCCTACGAGCAGTACTTC. It translates to CASSPPGLSYEQYF.